Following are 28 T cell receptor beta chains from one sample sequenced in a study of regulatory T cells in long-lasting Graves disease. Time point meaning: newly diagnosed GD, antithyroid drugs for less than 3 months. Generation of the TCR library employed RNA extracted from PBMCs. Relying on iRepertoire HTBI primers and Arm-PCR of CDR3 regions, the team built TCR beta libraries. TCRdb passed the multiplex PCR reads through MiXCR, listing each CDR3 protein once. Counted here are 200,000 to 250,000 distinct CDR3 sequences, 20% to 25% occurring once; the ten biggest clones make up about 15%. The material sequenced was peripheral blood mononuclear cells (PBMCs), taken at new diagnosis, from a patient treated with antithyroid drugs. The receptors shown here come from a female donor with Graves disease.

About this clonotype itself: A much larger clonotype is one base distant, so this may be a read error. This chain links TRBV3-1 with TRBJ1-2, with D possibly matching TRBD1 (5 bases). The CDR3 is made up of 12 amino acids. Germline V CDR1 and CDR2: LGHDT, YNNKEL (reference sequence). CDR3 bases: TGTGGCAGCAGCGCACGACAGCGTGGCTACACCTTC. Residues: CGSSARQRGYTF.

This clonotype was observed at least ten times. V gene TRBV2 combines with J gene TRBJ2-2; no reliable D call. Trimming removed 4 bases at V and 3 bases at J, with 3 bases between. This CDR3 region has 12 residues. From germline, CDR1 is SNHLY and CDR2 FYNNEI. The CDR3 DNA reads TGTGCCAGCAGTGGGGACACCGGGGAGCTGTTTTTT. It is translated as CASSGDTGELFF.

This chain connects TRBV19 to TRBJ2-1, with a weak D call TRBD1 (8 bases). This CDR3 spans 14 amino acids. Trimming pared 4 bases from V and 9 bases from J, leaving 16 bases between. Germline V gene lookup returns CDR1 LNHDA and CDR2 SQIVND (reference sequence). For the CDR3, the DNA is TGTGCCAGTAGTACTAACAGGGGGAGGGGTGAGCAGTTCTTC. Its translation is CASSTNRGRGEQFF.

This clonotype was seen at least ten times. This chain uses TRBV28 with TRBJ1-1; D is unclear. In germline, CDR1 is MDHEN, CDR2 SYDVKM. With 4 bases removed from V and 11 bases from J, the gap between germline ends came to 17 bases. CDR3 length: 13 residues. The CDR3 bases are TGTGCCAGCAGTTCTCAAGACGTGGGTCGGGCTTTCTTT. Residues: CASSSQDVGRAFF.

This chain uses TRBV5-4 with TRBJ2-5; D may be TRBD1 or TRBD2 (8 bases each). Germline V gives CDR1 SGHNT, CDR2 YYREEE (reference sequence). This CDR3 contains 14 residues. Trimming pared 2 bases from V and 7 bases from J, leaving 15 bases between. Written as DNA, the CDR3 is TGTGCCAGCAGCTTATTAGCGGGACAGGCGACCCAGTACTTC. As protein: CASSLLAGQATQYF. Using reference TRBV5-4 and TRBJ2-5 for the parts outside the CDR3, the full variable domain is ETGVTQSPTHLIKTRGQQVTLRCSSQSGHNTVSWYQQALGQGPQFIFQYYREEENGRGNFPPRFSGLQFPNYSSELNVNALELDDSALYLCASSLLAGQATQYFGPGTRLLVL.

There are many counts of this clonotype. This sequence joins TRBV12-3 or TRBV12-4 and TRBJ1-1; D may be TRBD1 (6 bases). V was clipped by 5 bases and J by 2 bases, with 15 bases between them. The length of the CDR3 is 15 residues. CDR3: CASSPRRGSNTEAFF. The CDR3 region has the DNA TGTGCCAGCAGTCCCCGGAGGGGGAGCAACACTGAAGCTTTCTTT.

This clonotype was counted once. A much larger clonotype is one base distant, so this may be a read error. The gene calls are TRBV6-1 and TRBJ2-3; D perhaps matches TRBD1 (7 bases). The germline V gene has CDR1 MNHNS and CDR2 SASEGT. This CDR3 contains 12 residues. CDR3 sequence: CASTTRGDMQYF. CDR3 DNA sequence: TGTGCCAGCACCACCAGGGGGGATATGCAGTATTTT.

This clonotype appeared many times. The chain combines TRBV18 with TRBJ1-5, with D unclear. Germline V lookup: CDR1 KGHSH, CDR2 LQKENI. Trimming stripped 3 bases from V and 1 base from J, with 7 bases between. The CDR3 spans 14 residues. CDR3 loop: CASSPDLSNQPQHF. The CDR3 DNA follows: TGTGCCAGCTCACCCGACCTAAGCAATCAGCCCCAGCATTTT.

This clonotype was observed many times. The chain uses TRBV24-1 and TRBJ2-7; tentative D call: TRBD2 (5 bases). Germline V gene data show CDR1 as KGHDR and CDR2 as SFDVKD. This CDR3 has 13 amino acids. Trimming shortened V by 4 bases and J by 6 bases, and 12 bases separated the two germline ends. The DNA of the CDR3 is TGTGCCACCAGTGACCCGGACGGACTCGAGCAGTACTTC. Amino acid sequence: CATSDPDGLEQYF.

This clonotype was counted ten times or more. The chain links TRBV11-2 to TRBJ2-7; the D gene could be TRBD1 or TRBD2 (5 bases each). From germline, CDR1 is SGHAT and CDR2 FQNNGV. Deletions cut 2 bases from V and 5 bases from J, with 10 bases between. The CDR3 extends over 13 amino acids. Written as DNA, the CDR3 is TGTGCCAGCAGCTTACCGGGGACGGACGAGCAGTACTTC. Residues: CASSLPGTDEQYF.

This clonotype was recorded at least ten times. The rearrangement links TRBV7-2 to TRBJ1-2; D remains ambiguous. The CDR3 sequence is 15 residues long. Germline CDR1 reads SGHTA; CDR2 reads FQGNSA. V gave up 4 bases and J gave up 6 bases, with 18 bases separating them. Written as DNA, the CDR3 is TGTGCCAGCAGCTCATGGCAAAGGGAAAAGGATGGCTACACCTTC. This encodes CASSSWQREKDGYTF. Variable domain in full (rest from reference TRBV7-2 and TRBJ1-2): GAGVSQSPSNKVTEKGKDVELRCDPISGHTALYWYRQSLGQGLEFLIYFQGNSAPDKSGLPSDRFSAERTGGSVSTLTIQRTQQEDSAVYLCASSSWQREKDGYTFGSGTRLTVV.

This clonotype was seen ten or more times. The J gene is TRBJ1-4, the V gene TRBV20-1; 7 nucleotides agree with TRBD1. With 6 bases clipped from V and 7 bases from J, the junction kept 11 bases outside the gene matches. This CDR3 has 14 amino acids. CDR1 is DFQATT and CDR2 is SNEGSKA in the germline V gene (reference sequence). In DNA, the CDR3 is TGCAGTGCCGCCCCGACAGGGCAAGGTGAAAAACTGTTTTTT. It is translated as CSAAPTGQGEKLFF.

This clonotype was picked up many times. The V and J genes are TRBV18 and TRBJ2-4, with D possibly TRBD2 on 6 matching bases. Trimming cost V 4 bases and J 6 bases, with 13 bases left between them. The CDR3 runs to 14 residues. In germline, CDR1 is KGHSH, CDR2 LQKENI. CDR3 region: CASSRGAQGNIQYF. CDR3 bases: TGTGCCAGCTCACGCGGGGCGCAGGGAAACATTCAGTACTTC.

The sample holds a few counts of this clonotype. A far larger clone lies a single base away; this is likely a read error. The rearrangement joins TRBV5-1 to TRBJ2-3; possibly TRBD2 for D (7 bases). TRBJ2-7 explains the end of the DNA better; the J call may be wrong. The length of the CDR3 is 15 residues. Germline CDR1 is SGHRS and CDR2 is YFSETQ. The CDR3 nucleotides are TGCGCCAGCGGACGGGGGGCAGGCCGCGAGAATGAGCAGTACTTC. Its translation: CASGRGAGRENEQYF.

The sample holds many counts of this clonotype. This chain uses TRBV24-1 with TRBJ2-1; D remains unclear. Germline V lookup: CDR1 KGHDR, CDR2 SFDVKD. Trimming removed 1 base at V and 7 bases at J, with 10 bases between. This CDR3 region has 14 residues. DNA for the CDR3: TGTGCCACCAGTGATTTAGGGCACCTTAATGAGCAGTTCTTC. Its protein is CATSDLGHLNEQFF.

V is TRBV7-3 and J is TRBJ1-6; TRBD1 might be the D (5 bases). Germline V CDR1 and CDR2: SGHTA, FQGTGA. V lost 2 bases and J lost 4, with 9 bases in between. The CDR3 is made up of 15 amino acids. The CDR3 DNA reads TGTGCCAGCAGCTTACAGTCAGGGTATAATTCACCCCTCCACTTT. Translation gives CASSLQSGYNSPLHF.

The table lists this clonotype with many counts. The junction differs from germline at one of its ends, possibly a read error. The chain uses TRBV5-1 and TRBJ2-3; 9 bases align to TRBD2. The CDR3 extends over 16 amino acids. Germline loops: CDR1 SGHRS, CDR2 YFSETQ. The CDR3 loop reads CASSFSGSGSTDTQYF. CDR3 in DNA: TGTGCCAGCAGCTTTAGCGGGAGTGGGAGCACAGATACGCAGTATTTT.

The rearrangement uses TRBV9 and TRBJ2-1, with D possibly being TRBD2 (7 bases). The CDR3 is made up of 15 amino acids. The V and J ends lost 4 bases and 7 bases respectively, with 18 bases between them. CDR1 and CDR2 from the germline V gene are SGDLS and YYNGEE. The CDR3 DNA is TGTGCCAGCAGCTCGCCCGGGGGGCATACAAATGAGCAGTTCTTC. Translated, it gives CASSSPGGHTNEQFF.

In its sample, this clonotype was seen many times. This chain links TRBV24-1 with TRBJ1-5, with a possible D match to TRBD1 (6 bases). There are 16 residues in the CDR3. The germline V gene has CDR1 KGHDR and CDR2 SFDVKD. V lost 4 bases to trimming and J lost 6 bases, with 18 bases between them. The CDR3 region is CATSEARGRGSQPQHF. The CDR3 DNA reads as TGTGCCACCAGTGAGGCCCGGGGGCGGGGTAGTCAGCCCCAGCATTTT.

The chain recombines TRBV6-1 with TRBJ2-1; 10 bases agree with TRBD2. V was clipped by 8 bases and J by 10 bases; unmatched bases: 11. Per the germline V gene, CDR1 is MNHNS and CDR2 is SASEGT. This CDR3 region has 14 residues. CDR3 DNA sequence: TGTGCCAGCGAAAGAGCGGGAGGGCCGGGGGAGCAGTTCTTC. Protein: CASERAGGPGEQFF.

About this clonotype: Given a far larger clone just one base away, this is likely a sequencing read error. The chain is built from TRBV5-5 and TRBJ2-1; possible D gene TRBD2, 6 bases. The ends were cut back, 1 base at V and 10 bases at J, with 15 bases in the middle. Germline V gene sequence: CDR1 SGHKS, CDR2 YYEKEE (reference sequence). This CDR3 region has 14 residues. The DNA of the CDR3 is TGTGCCAGCAGCTTGAAGGGAGGCTCCTACGAGCAGTTCTTC. This encodes CASSLKGGSYEQFF.

A few counts support this clonotype. CDR3 in amino acids: CASSHLGGADYNEQFF. CDR3 DNA: TGCGCCAGCAGCCACCTCGGGGGGGCCGACTACAATGAGCAGTTCTTC. The chain recombines TRBV4-1 with TRBJ2-1, with 8 bases identical to TRBD2. CDR1 is MGHRA and CDR2 is YSYEKL in the germline V gene. The CDR3 contains 16 residues. V dropped 3 bases and J dropped 3; count of bases not matched to a gene: 7.

The chain recombines TRBV7-3 with TRBJ2-5, with TRBD2 identical over 10 bases. Trimming removed 5 bases from V and 1 base from J; junction bases left unmatched: 4. This CDR3 is 15 amino acids long. CDR1 is SGHTA, CDR2 FQGTGA, per germline. CDR3 in DNA: TGTGCCAGCAGCCGGACTAGCGGACTCCAAGAGACCCAGTACTTC. The encoded protein is CASSRTSGLQETQYF.

This clonotype was seen only a few times. This chain links TRBV19 with TRBJ1-3; D possibly corresponds to TRBD1 (5 bases). V lost 7 bases and J 4 bases, leaving 17 bases between the germline ends. In germline, CDR1 is LNHDA, CDR2 SQIVND (reference sequence). The CDR3 has 15 residues. The CDR3, as DNA: TGTGCCAGTACCACGCTCTCAGGGATAGGAAACACCATATATTTT. Translation gives CASTTLSGIGNTIYF. Together with reference TRBV19 and TRBJ1-3, the CDR3 gives the full variable domain: DGGITQSPKYLFRKEGQNVTLSCEQNLNHDAMYWYRQDPGQGLRLIYYSQIVNDFQKGDIAEGYSVSREKKESFPLTVTSAQKNPTAFYLCASTTLSGIGNTIYFGEGSWLTVV.

The table lists this clonotype with a few counts. V gene TRBV6-4 combines with J gene TRBJ2-7; D ambiguous. V was shortened by 10 bases and J by 4 bases, with 2 bases between the two germline ends. Germline values: CDR1 MRHNA, CDR2 SNTAGT. The CDR3 has 8 residues. The CDR3 region is CAKYEQYF. The CDR3 DNA reads as TGTGCCAAATACGAGCAGTACTTC.

This clonotype was found many times. The chain links TRBV7-6 to TRBJ2-7; possibly TRBD1 for D (6 bases). Germline CDR1 and CDR2: SGHVS and FNYEAQ. This CDR3 region has 14 residues. V was pared by 5 bases and J by 2 bases, with 13 bases between. CDR3 loop: CASSRDTDTYEQYF. The CDR3 DNA reads as TGTGCCAGCAGCCGGGACACCGATACCTACGAGCAGTACTTC.

On this clonotype: Germline is not matched at one junction end, which may reflect a read error. The rearrangement uses TRBV7-2 and TRBJ2-1, with TRBD2 matching 11 bases. Looked up from germline, CDR1 is SGHTA and CDR2 is FQGNSA. The CDR3 sequence is 13 residues long. CDR3 DNA: TGTGCCAGCAGCTTCGATAGCGGGAGGGCCCCGATCTTC. It encodes CASSFDSGRAPIF.

The chain combines TRBV14 with TRBJ2-7, with 8 bases lining up with TRBD2. The germline V gene encodes CDR1 SGHDN and CDR2 FVKESK. The CDR3 totals 14 residues. Germline trimming cut 4 bases from V and 3 bases from J; bases unmatched to any gene: 5. The CDR3 coding sequence is TGTGCCAGCAGCCTGAGACTAGCGAACTACGAGCAGTACTTC. Amino acid sequence: CASSLRLANYEQYF.